The 9 T cell receptor beta chains given below trace back to one sample, sequenced in a study of T cells after yellow fever vaccination. TCRdb re-called the 5' RACE reads with MiXCR, one entry per CDR3 protein. This table has some 350,000 distinct CDR3 sequences, over 8% appearing once. Sample: PBMCs, taken on the day of the first yellow fever vaccination. These receptors all come from a man aged 18-30 years who received the YFV17D yellow fever vaccine.

This clonotype was picked up a small number of times. This chain links TRBV29-1 with TRBJ2-7; D unresolved. The CDR3 extends over 14 amino acids. Germline assignment: CDR1 SQVTM and CDR2 ANQGSEA. V lost 3 bases to trimming and J lost 3 bases, with 15 bases between them. Written as DNA, the CDR3 is TGCAGCGTTGAGGCCTCGGGTACGCACTACGAGCAGTACTTC. Its protein product is CSVEASGTHYEQYF.

The gene calls are TRBV7-2 and TRBJ2-1, with 8 bases matching TRBD1. This CDR3 is built from 16 residues. The germline CDR1 and CDR2 sequences are SGHTA and FQGNSA. The V and J ends lost 5 bases and 9 bases, in that order; junction bases with no gene match: 15. The CDR3 here is CASSRRVWTGWSEQFF. For the CDR3, the DNA is TGTGCCAGCAGCCGCAGGGTTTGGACAGGGTGGAGTGAGCAGTTCTTC.

The genes are TRBV29-1 and TRBJ1-2; no clear D gene. Germline CDR1 and CDR2: SQVTM and ANQGSEA. V was trimmed by 5 bases and J by 4 bases, leaving 8 bases between them. This CDR3 comprises 11 residues. The CDR3 spells CSVWAAYGYTF. CDR3 nucleotides: TGCAGCGTTTGGGCGGCCTATGGCTACACCTTC.

This clonotype was seen many times. The chain links TRBV7-9 to TRBJ2-2; D gene ambiguous. Trimming shortened V by 10 bases and J by 6 bases, and 6 bases separated the two germline ends. This CDR3 is built from 10 residues. The germline V gene has CDR1 SEHNR and CDR2 FQNEAQ (reference sequence). DNA for the CDR3: TGTGCCAACCTTCCCGGGGAGCTGTTTTTT. This encodes CANLPGELFF.

The CDR3 DNA reads TGTGCCAGCACCCCCCGACTAGCGGGGGAGACCCAGTACTTC. It is translated as CASTPRLAGETQYF. This chain links TRBV6-1 with TRBJ2-5; TRBD2 aligns across 11 bases. V trimming: 7 bases; J trimming: 5 bases; junction bases outside the gene matches: 6. Germline values: CDR1 MNHNS, CDR2 SASEGT. The CDR3 has 14 amino acids.

This clonotype showed up many times. The chain joins TRBV27 to TRBJ1-5; D call uncertain. Germline V lookup: CDR1 MNHEY, CDR2 SMNVEV (reference sequence). Trimming removed 1 base at V and 6 bases at J, with 10 bases between. This CDR3 region has 14 residues. The CDR3 loop is CASSLWYSRQPQHF. CDR3 sequence (DNA): TGTGCCAGCAGTTTATGGTACAGTCGTCAGCCCCAGCATTTT.

V and J are TRBV18 and TRBJ2-2, with 7 bases lining up with TRBD1. CDR1 and CDR2 (germline): KGHSH, LQKENI. Trimming cost V 3 bases and J 3 bases; bases outside gene matches: 4. This CDR3 is built from 15 residues. The CDR3 region is CASSPGQAYTGELFF. The DNA for the CDR3 is TGTGCCAGCTCACCTGGACAGGCCTACACCGGGGAGCTGTTTTTT. The whole variable domain, remainder taken from reference TRBV18 and TRBJ2-2, is NAGVMQNPRHLVRRRGQEARLRCSPMKGHSHVYWYRQLPEEGLKFMVYLQKENIIDESGMPKERFSAEFPKEGPSILRIQQVVRGDSAAYFCASSPGQAYTGELFFGEGSRLTVL.

This clonotype turned up a few times. The rearrangement joins TRBV7-2 to TRBJ2-7; the D is unclear. There are 13 residues in the CDR3. Germline-derived CDR1 and CDR2 are SGHTA and FQGNSA. Trimming took 4 bases from V and 2 from J, leaving 9 bases between them. DNA of the CDR3: TGTGCCAGCAGCTCGCCATCCCCCTACGAGCAGTACTTC. Protein: CASSSPSPYEQYF.

This clonotype was seen only a few times. V and J are TRBV20-1 and TRBJ2-3; 9 bases line up with TRBD1. From germline, CDR1 is DFQATT and CDR2 SNEGSKA (reference sequence). Germline trimming cut 6 bases from V and 6 bases from J; bases unmatched to any gene: 13. The CDR3 length is 15 residues. CDR3 protein: CSANTGTGPRDTQYF. The CDR3 DNA is TGCAGTGCAAACACCGGGACAGGGCCACGGGATACGCAGTATTTT.